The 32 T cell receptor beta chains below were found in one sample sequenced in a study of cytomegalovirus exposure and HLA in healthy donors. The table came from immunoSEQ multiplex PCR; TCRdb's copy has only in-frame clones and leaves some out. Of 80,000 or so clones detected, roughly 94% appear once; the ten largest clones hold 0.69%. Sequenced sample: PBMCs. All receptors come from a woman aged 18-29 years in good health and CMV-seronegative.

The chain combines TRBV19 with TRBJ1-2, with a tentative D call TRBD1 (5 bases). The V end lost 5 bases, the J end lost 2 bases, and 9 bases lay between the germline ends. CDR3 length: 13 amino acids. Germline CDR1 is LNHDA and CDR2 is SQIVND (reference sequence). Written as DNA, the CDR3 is TGTGCCAGTAGTTTCCCAGGGAACTATGGCTACACCTTC. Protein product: CASSFPGNYGYTF.

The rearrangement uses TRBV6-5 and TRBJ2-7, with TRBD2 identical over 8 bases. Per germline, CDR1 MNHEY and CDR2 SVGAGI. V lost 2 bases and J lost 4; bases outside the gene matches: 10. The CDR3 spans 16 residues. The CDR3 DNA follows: TGTGCCAGCAGTTACGGTCGGGAGGGAAGGATTTACGAGCAGTACTTC. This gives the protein CASSYGREGRIYEQYF.

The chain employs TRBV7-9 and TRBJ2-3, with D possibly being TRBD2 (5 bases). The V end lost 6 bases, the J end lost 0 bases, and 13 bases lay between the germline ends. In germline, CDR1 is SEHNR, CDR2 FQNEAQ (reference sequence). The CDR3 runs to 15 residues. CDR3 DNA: TGTGCCAGCAGTCTAGCTGGTCCTAGCACAGATACGCAGTATTTT. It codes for CASSLAGPSTDTQYF.

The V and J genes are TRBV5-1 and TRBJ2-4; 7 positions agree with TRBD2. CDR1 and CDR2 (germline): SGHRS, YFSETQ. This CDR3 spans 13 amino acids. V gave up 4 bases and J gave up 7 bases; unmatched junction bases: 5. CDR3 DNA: TGCGCCAGCAGCCGCCAGGGAGGGAACATTCAGTACTTC. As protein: CASSRQGGNIQYF.

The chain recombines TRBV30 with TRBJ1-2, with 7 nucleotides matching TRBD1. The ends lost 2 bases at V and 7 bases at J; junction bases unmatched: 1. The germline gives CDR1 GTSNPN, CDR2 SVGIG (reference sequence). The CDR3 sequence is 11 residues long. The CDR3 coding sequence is TGTGCCTGGAGTAAGGGGGCTGGCTACACCTTC. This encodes CAWSKGAGYTF.

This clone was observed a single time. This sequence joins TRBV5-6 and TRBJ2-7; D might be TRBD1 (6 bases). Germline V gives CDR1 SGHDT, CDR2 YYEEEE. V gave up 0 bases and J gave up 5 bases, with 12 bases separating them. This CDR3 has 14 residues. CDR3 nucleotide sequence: TGTGCCAGCAGCTTGGTCCAACAGGGCAACGAGCAGTACTTC. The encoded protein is CASSLVQQGNEQYF.

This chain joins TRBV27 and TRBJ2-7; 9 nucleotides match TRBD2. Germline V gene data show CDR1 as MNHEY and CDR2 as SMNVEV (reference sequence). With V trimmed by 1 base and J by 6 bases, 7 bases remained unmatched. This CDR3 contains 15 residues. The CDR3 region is CASSLLGGRAAEQYF. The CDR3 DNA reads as TGTGCCAGCAGTTTATTAGGCGGGAGGGCTGCCGAGCAGTACTTC.

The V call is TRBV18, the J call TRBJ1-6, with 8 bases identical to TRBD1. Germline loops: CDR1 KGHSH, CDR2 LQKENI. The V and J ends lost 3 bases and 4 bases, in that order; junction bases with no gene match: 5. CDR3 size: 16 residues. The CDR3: CASSPQGAGYNSPLHF. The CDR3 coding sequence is TGTGCCAGCTCACCTCAGGGGGCCGGTTATAATTCACCCCTCCACTTT.

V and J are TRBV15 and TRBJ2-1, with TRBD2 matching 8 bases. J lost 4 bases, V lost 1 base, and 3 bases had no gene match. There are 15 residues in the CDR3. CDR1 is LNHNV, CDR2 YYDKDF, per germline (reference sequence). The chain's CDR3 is CATSRAAGGYNEQFF. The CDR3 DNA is TGTGCCACCAGCAGAGCGGCGGGGGGTTACAATGAGCAGTTCTTC. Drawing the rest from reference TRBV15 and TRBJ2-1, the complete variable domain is DAMVIQNPRYQVTQFGKPVTLSCSQTLNHNVMYWYQQKSSQAPKLLFHYYDKDFNNEADTPDNFQSRRPNTSFCFLDIRSPGLGDTAMYLCATSRAAGGYNEQFFGPGTRLTVL.

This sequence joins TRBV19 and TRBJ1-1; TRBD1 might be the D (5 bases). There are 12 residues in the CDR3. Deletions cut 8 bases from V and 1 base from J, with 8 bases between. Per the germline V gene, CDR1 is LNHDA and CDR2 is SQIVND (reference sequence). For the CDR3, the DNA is TGTGCCAGTGAAGGGGCGAACACTGAAGCTTTCTTT. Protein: CASEGANTEAFF.

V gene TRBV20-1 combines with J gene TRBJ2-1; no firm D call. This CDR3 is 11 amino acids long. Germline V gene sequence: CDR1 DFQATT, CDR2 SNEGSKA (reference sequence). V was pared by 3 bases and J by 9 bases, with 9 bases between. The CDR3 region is CSASPRGEQFF. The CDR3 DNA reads TGCAGTGCTAGTCCTCGCGGTGAGCAGTTCTTC.

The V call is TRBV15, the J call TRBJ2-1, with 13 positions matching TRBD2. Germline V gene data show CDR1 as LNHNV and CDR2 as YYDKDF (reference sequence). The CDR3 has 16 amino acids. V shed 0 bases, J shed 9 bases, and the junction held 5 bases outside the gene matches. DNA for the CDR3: TGTGCCACCAGCAGAGACACTAGCGGGAGGGCCATTGAGCAGTTCTTC. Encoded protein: CATSRDTSGRAIEQFF.

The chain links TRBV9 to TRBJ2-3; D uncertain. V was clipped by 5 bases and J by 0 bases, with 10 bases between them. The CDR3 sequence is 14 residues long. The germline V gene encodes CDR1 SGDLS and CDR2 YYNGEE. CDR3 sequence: CASSPSTSTDTQYF. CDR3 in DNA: TGTGCCAGCAGTCCCTCGACTAGCACAGATACGCAGTATTTT.

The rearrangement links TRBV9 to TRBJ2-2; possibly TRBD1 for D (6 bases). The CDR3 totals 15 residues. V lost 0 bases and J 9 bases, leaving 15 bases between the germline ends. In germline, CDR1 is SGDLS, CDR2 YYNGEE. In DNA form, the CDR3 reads TGTGCCAGCAGCGTAGAGGGACATTCTAACCGGGAGCTGTTTTTT. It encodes CASSVEGHSNRELFF. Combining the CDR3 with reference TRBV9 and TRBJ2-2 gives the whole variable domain DSGVTQTPKHLITATGQRVTLRCSPRSGDLSVYWYQQSLDQGLQFLIQYYNGEERAKGNILERFSAQQFPDLHSELNLSSLELGDSALYFCASSVEGHSNRELFFGEGSRLTVL.

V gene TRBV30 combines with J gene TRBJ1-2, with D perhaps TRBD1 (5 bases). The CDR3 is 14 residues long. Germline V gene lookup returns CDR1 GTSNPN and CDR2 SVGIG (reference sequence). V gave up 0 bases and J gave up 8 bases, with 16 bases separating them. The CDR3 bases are TGTGCCTGGAGTGTACACCTTCCCCAGGGCGGCTACACCTTC. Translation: CAWSVHLPQGGYTF.

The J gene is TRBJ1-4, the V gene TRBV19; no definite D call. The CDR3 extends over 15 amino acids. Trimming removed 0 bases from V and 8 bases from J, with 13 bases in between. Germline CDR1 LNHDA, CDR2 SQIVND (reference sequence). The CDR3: CASSIDTRLGEKLFF. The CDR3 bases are TGTGCCAGTAGTATAGATACCCGACTTGGGGAAAAACTGTTTTTT.

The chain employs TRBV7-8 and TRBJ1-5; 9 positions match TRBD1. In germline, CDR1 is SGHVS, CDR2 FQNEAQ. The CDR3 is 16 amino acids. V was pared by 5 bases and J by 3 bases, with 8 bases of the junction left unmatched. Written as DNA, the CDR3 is TGTGCCAGCAGCCGAGGGGGGGACAGGGCCAATCAGCCCCAGCATTTT. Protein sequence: CASSRGGDRANQPQHF.

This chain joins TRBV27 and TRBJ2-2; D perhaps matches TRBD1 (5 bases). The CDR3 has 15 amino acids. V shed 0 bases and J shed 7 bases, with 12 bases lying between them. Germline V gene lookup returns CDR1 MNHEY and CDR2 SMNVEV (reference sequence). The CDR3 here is CASSLSGLGSGELFF. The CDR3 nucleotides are TGTGCCAGCAGTTTATCGGGGCTTGGCAGCGGGGAGCTGTTTTTT.

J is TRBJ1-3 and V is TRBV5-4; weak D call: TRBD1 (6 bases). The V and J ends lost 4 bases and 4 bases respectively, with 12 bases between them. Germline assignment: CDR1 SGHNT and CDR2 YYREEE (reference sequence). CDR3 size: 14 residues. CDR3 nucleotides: TGTGCCAGCAGCCGCGCAGGGGAAGGAAACACCATATATTTT. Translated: CASSRAGEGNTIYF.

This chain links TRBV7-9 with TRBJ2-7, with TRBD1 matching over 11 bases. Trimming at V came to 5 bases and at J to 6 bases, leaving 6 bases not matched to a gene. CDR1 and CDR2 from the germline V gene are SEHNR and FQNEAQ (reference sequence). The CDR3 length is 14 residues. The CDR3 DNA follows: TGTGCCAGCAGCGCGGGACAGGGGGGTGGCGAGCAGTACTTC. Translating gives CASSAGQGGGEQYF.

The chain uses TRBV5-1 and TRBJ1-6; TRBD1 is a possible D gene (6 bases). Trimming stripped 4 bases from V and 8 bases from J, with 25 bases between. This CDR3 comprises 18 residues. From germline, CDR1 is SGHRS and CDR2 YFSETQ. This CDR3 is CASSVGYRAREGDSPLHF. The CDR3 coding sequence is TGCGCCAGCAGCGTGGGATACCGGGCCCGCGAGGGGGATTCACCCCTCCACTTT.

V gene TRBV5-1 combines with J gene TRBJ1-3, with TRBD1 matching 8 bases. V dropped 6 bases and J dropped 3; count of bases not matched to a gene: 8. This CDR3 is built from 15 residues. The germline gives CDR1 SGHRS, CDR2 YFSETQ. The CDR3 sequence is CASNPGQGFGNTIYF. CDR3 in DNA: TGCGCCAGCAACCCAGGACAGGGCTTTGGAAACACCATATATTTT.

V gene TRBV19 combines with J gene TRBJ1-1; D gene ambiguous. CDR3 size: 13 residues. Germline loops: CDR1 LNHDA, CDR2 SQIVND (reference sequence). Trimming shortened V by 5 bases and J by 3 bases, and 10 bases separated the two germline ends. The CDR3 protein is CASSPGRYTEAFF. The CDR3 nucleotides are TGTGCCAGTAGTCCAGGAAGGTACACTGAAGCTTTCTTT. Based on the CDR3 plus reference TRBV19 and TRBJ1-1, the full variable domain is DGGITQSPKYLFRKEGQNVTLSCEQNLNHDAMYWYRQDPGQGLRLIYYSQIVNDFQKGDIAEGYSVSREKKESFPLTVTSAQKNPTAFYLCASSPGRYTEAFFGQGTRLTVV.

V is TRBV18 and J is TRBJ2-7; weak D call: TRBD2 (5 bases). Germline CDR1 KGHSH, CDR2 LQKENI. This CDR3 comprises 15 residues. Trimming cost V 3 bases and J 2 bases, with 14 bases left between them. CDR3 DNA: TGTGCCAGCTCACCCCCGGGGAAACGGACCTACGAGCAGTACTTC. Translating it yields CASSPPGKRTYEQYF. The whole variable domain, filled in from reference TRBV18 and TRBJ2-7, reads NAGVMQNPRHLVRRRGQEARLRCSPMKGHSHVYWYRQLPEEGLKFMVYLQKENIIDESGMPKERFSAEFPKEGPSILRIQQVVRGDSAAYFCASSPPGKRTYEQYFGPGTRLTVT.

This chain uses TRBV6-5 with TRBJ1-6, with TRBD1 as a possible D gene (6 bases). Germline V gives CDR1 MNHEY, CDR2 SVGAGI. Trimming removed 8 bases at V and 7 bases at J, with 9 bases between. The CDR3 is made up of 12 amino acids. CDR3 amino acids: CASGQGNSPLHF. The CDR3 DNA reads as TGTGCCAGCGGGCAGGGGAATTCACCCCTCCACTTT.

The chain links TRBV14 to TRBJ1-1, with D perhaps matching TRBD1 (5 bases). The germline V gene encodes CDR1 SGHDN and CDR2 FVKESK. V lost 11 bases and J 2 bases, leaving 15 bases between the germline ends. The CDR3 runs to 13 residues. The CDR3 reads CASRRVVNTEAFF. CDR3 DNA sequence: TGTGCCTCGCGCAGGGTTGTTAACACTGAAGCTTTCTTT.

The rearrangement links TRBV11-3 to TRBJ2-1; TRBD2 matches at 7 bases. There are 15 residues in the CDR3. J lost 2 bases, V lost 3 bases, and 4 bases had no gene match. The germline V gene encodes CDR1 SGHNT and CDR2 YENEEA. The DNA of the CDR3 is TGTGCCAGCAGCTTCGCTAGCGGCCCCTACAATGAGCAGTTCTTC. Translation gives CASSFASGPYNEQFF.

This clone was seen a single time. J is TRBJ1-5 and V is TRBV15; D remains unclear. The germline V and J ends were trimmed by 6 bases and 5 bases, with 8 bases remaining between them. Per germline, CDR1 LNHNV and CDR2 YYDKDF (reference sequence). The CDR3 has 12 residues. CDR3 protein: CATRASDQPQHF. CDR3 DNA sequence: TGTGCCACCAGAGCCTCTGATCAGCCCCAGCATTTT. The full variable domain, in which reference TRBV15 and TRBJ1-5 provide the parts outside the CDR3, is DAMVIQNPRYQVTQFGKPVTLSCSQTLNHNVMYWYQQKSSQAPKLLFHYYDKDFNNEADTPDNFQSRRPNTSFCFLDIRSPGLGDTAMYLCATRASDQPQHFGDGTRLSIL.

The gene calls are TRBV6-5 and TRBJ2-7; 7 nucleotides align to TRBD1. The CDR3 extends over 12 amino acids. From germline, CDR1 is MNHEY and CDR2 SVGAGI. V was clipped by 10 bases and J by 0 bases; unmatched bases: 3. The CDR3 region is CATGDSSYEQYF. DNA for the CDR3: TGTGCCACAGGGGACAGCTCCTACGAGCAGTACTTC.

CDR3 loop: CASHRPDWGGPNYGYTF. CDR3 nucleotides: TGTGCCAGCCACCGACCCGACTGGGGAGGTCCTAACTATGGCTACACCTTC. The chain has TRBV19 and TRBJ1-2, with unresolved D. Germline V CDR1 and CDR2: LNHDA, SQIVND (reference sequence). The V end lost 9 bases, the J end lost 0 bases, and 23 bases lay between the germline ends. The CDR3 length is 17 residues.

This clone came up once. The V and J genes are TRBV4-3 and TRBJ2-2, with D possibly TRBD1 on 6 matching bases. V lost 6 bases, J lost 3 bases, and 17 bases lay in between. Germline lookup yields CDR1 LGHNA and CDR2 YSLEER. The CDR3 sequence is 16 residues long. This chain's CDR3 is CASRFLVDRDTGELFF. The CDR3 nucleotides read TGCGCCAGCAGGTTCTTAGTGGACAGAGACACCGGGGAGCTGTTTTTT.

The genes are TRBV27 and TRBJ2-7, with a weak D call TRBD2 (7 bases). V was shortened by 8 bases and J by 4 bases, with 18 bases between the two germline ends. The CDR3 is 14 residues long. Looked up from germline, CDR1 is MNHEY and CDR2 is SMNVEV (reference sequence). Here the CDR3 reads CASGGAVSGYEQYF. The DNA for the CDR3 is TGTGCCAGCGGGGGGGCTGTTAGCGGTTACGAGCAGTACTTC.